The entry below describes one T cell receptor beta chain. The target of this receptor is not known. There are no base qualities to consult, and no much larger clone falls within one base. The trial excluded patients who had a history of autoimmune disease or were on systemic immunosuppression. Peripheral blood for TCR sequencing was drawn from every dose cohort at baseline, at cycle 4 day 1 and at cycle 7 day 1. The samples were drawn from a first-in-human, open-label, multicenter phase I dose-escalation trial of ivuxolimab. Adults with locally advanced or metastatic melanoma, renal cell carcinoma, hepatocellular carcinoma or head and neck squamous cell carcinoma were enrolled in the trial. Before TCR sequencing, CD4+ T cells and CD8+ T cells were sorted from peripheral blood as separate populations. The CDR3 goes from the cysteine to the phenylalanine over 10 residues. CDR3 DNA only is kept here, 30 bases in frame from base 1. Looking up the germline V gene yields CDR1 SQVTM and CDR2 ANQGSEA.

The record originates from a study of OX40 agonist ivuxolimab in advanced cancers. Describing the broader study: Ivuxolimab was an agonistic, fully human IgG2 monoclonal antibody directed against OX40 (CD134), a costimulatory receptor. The purpose of peripheral TCRbeta sequencing was to test whether ivuxolimab changed TCR sequence diversity and led to clonal T-cell expansion. Of the approximately 54 dose-escalation patients, hepatocellular carcinoma was present in about 20, melanoma in about 15, renal cell carcinoma in 9 and head and neck cancer in 9. Prior anti-PD-1, anti-PD-L1 or anti-CTLA-4 therapy was permitted, and 40% of dose-escalation patients had received checkpoint inhibitors. A male proportion of roughly 85% and a mean age of 60 years, ranging from 23 to 79, were recorded for the dose-escalation cohort. Partial responses occurred in three dose-escalation patients, of whom one had hepatocellular carcinoma and two had cutaneous melanoma. The paper reports the monotherapy dose-escalation portion (N of about 54 patients) of the phase I ivuxolimab trial. Intravenous ivuxolimab was administered to patients every 2 weeks at six dose levels: 0.01, 0.1, 0.3, 1.5, 3 and 10 mg/kg.

Genomic DNA was isolated from the sorted cells so that the TCRbeta CDR3 region could be sequenced. TCRbeta CDR3 regions were sequenced using the immunoSEQ Assay. The table comes from immuneACCESS by way of TCRdb, which keeps in-frame sequences with V and J called. Part of the clones is missing from these tables; in studies checked, under half for an unresolved V gene and the rest for unknown reasons. The sample contains 60,000 to 75,000 clones, approximately 89% of them found a single time. In total, the top ten clones hold more than 4.5% of the sample. The study at large found these results: After ivuxolimab, expanded clones were on average more numerous among CD8+ T cells than among CD4+ T cells. In partial responders in the 0.1-3.0 mg/kg groups, normalized peripheral clonal expansion was found to be among the lowest, especially among CD8+ T cells. At doses from 0.1 to 3.0 mg/kg, clonal expansion was seen in both CD4+ and CD8+ blood T cells between baseline and week 6. Low levels of normalized T-cell clonal expansion were also seen in some nonresponding patients. Antigen specificity was not determined for the clonally expanded peripheral T cells.

This sequence uses TRBV29-1 and TRBJ1-4; TRBD1 agrees with 9 junctional bases. This specimen was CD4+ or CD8+ T cells sorted from blood, taken in a trial of the OX40 agonist ivuxolimab. The receptor was isolated from an adult with an advanced solid tumor such as melanoma, head and neck, liver or kidney cancer. The CDR3 region has the sequence CSDRGGKLFF. The DNA sequence is TGCAGTGACAGGGGGGGAAAACTGTTTTTT.